The 13 T cell receptor beta chains below all came from one sample that was sequenced in a study of cytomegalovirus exposure and HLA in healthy donors. The PCR had 60 Vbeta and 13 Jbeta primers. The table came from immunoSEQ multiplex PCR; TCRdb's copy has only in-frame clones and leaves some out. The sample shows roughly 130,000 clones, 74% of them seen only once. Sequenced material: PBMCs. The receptors derive from a woman between 45 and 65 years old in good health and CMV-seropositive.

The rearrangement links TRBV27 to TRBJ2-2; the match to TRBD2 covers 8 bases. V lost 7 bases to trimming and J lost 3 bases; unmatched junction nucleotides: 10. This CDR3 comprises 16 residues. CDR1 is MNHEY and CDR2 is SMNVEV in the germline V gene (reference sequence). In DNA, the CDR3 is TGTGCCAGCACCTTCCTCGGGGGGGCCCACACCGGGGAGCTGTTTTTT. It codes for CASTFLGGAHTGELFF.

The rearrangement uses TRBV18 and TRBJ2-7; D call uncertain. This CDR3 comprises 12 residues. Germline V lookup: CDR1 KGHSH, CDR2 LQKENI. V dropped 3 bases and J dropped 4 bases, with 7 bases sitting between them. CDR3 in DNA: TGTGCCAGCTCACCGGGCTCATACGAGCAGTACTTC. It codes for CASSPGSYEQYF. Based on the CDR3 plus reference TRBV18 and TRBJ2-7, the full variable domain is NAGVMQNPRHLVRRRGQEARLRCSPMKGHSHVYWYRQLPEEGLKFMVYLQKENIIDESGMPKERFSAEFPKEGPSILRIQQVVRGDSAAYFCASSPGSYEQYFGPGTRLTVT.

This clone is a singleton in its sample. The DNA of the CDR3 is TGTGCCAGCAGCTTAGTAGGCGCGGGGGGGGCCTACGAGCAGTACTTC. The encoded protein is CASSLVGAGGAYEQYF. This chain joins TRBV7-2 and TRBJ2-7, with 9 bases matching TRBD2. V trimming: 1 base; J trimming: 2 bases; junction bases outside the gene matches: 6. The CDR3 is 16 amino acids. Germline loops: CDR1 SGHTA, CDR2 FQGNSA.

The genes are TRBV11-3 and TRBJ2-3, with TRBD2 matching over 8 bases. Unmatched junction bases numbered 5, after V lost 5 bases and J lost 1 base. CDR1 SGHNT and CDR2 YENEEA come from the germline V gene. This CDR3 is 15 amino acids long. The CDR3 region has the DNA TGTGCCAGCAGCACGACGGGGGGGGGCACAGATACGCAGTATTTT. This sequence encodes CASSTTGGGTDTQYF.

This chain uses TRBV9 with TRBJ2-2; TRBD2 might be the D (6 bases). V was cut by 4 bases and J by 6 bases, with 16 bases left in between. The CDR3 covers 15 residues. CDR1 and CDR2 from the germline V gene are SGDLS and YYNGEE. DNA of the CDR3: TGTGCCAGCAGCCCTCGGGGGAGTTTCGCCGGGGAGCTGTTTTTT. It encodes CASSPRGSFAGELFF.

The chain joins TRBV19 to TRBJ2-7; tentative D call: TRBD1 (5 bases). Germline assignment: CDR1 LNHDA and CDR2 SQIVND (reference sequence). CDR3 length equals 14 residues. The ends were cut back, 5 bases at V and 6 bases at J, with 17 bases in the middle. CDR3 sequence: CASSLQGVLREQYF. CDR3 DNA: TGTGCCAGTAGTTTGCAGGGCGTTTTACGCGAGCAGTACTTC.

This clone was seen more than once but under ten times. The CDR3 sequence is CASGSRGGELFF. The CDR3 DNA sequence: TGTGCCAGCGGTTCCCGAGGGGGGGAGCTGTTTTTT. The rearrangement links TRBV6-1 to TRBJ2-2; D is perhaps TRBD2 (5 bases). The CDR3 runs to 12 residues. CDR1 and CDR2 (germline): MNHNS, SASEGT. V lost 8 bases, J lost 8 bases, and 12 bases lay in between.

The chain has TRBV6-5 and TRBJ1-1, with a weak D call TRBD1 (5 bases). Trimming took 5 bases from V and 4 from J, leaving 14 bases between them. The germline gives CDR1 MNHEY, CDR2 SVGAGI. The CDR3 contains 14 residues. The CDR3 reads CASSPPGYGTEAFF. In nucleotides, the CDR3 is TGTGCCAGCAGTCCCCCAGGGTACGGCACTGAAGCTTTCTTT.

V gene TRBV7-9 combines with J gene TRBJ2-5; D gene unclear. V was trimmed by 5 bases and J by 2 bases, leaving 12 bases between them. There are 14 residues in the CDR3. Germline V gene data show CDR1 as SEHNR and CDR2 as FQNEAQ (reference sequence). The CDR3 region has the DNA TGTGCCAGCAGCCCCATCAACCAGCAAGAGACCCAGTACTTC. This sequence encodes CASSPINQQETQYF.

The J gene is TRBJ2-5, the V gene TRBV5-1; 9 nucleotides line up with TRBD2. The V segment lost 0 bases and the J segment 4 bases; nucleotides outside the gene matches: 7. CDR3 length equals 16 residues. CDR1 is SGHRS, CDR2 YFSETQ, per germline. The CDR3: CASSLEPGGGGETQYF. The CDR3 region has the DNA TGCGCCAGCAGCTTGGAACCGGGCGGGGGGGGAGAGACCCAGTACTTC.

In this sample, this clone turned up a few times. This sequence joins TRBV7-9 and TRBJ2-7; D is perhaps TRBD1 (5 bases). The V end lost 2 bases, the J end lost 5 bases, and 19 bases lay between the germline ends. The CDR3 runs 16 residues. CDR1 is SEHNR and CDR2 is FQNEAQ in the germline V gene (reference sequence). CDR3 protein: CASSLSGRQGKNEQYF. In DNA, the CDR3 is TGTGCCAGCAGCTTAAGTGGGCGGCAGGGTAAGAACGAGCAGTACTTC.

V is TRBV5-1 and J is TRBJ1-2, with D uncertain. In germline, CDR1 is SGHRS, CDR2 YFSETQ. This CDR3 spans 15 amino acids. Trimming took off 0 bases at V and 4 bases at J, with 13 bases between the two ends. The CDR3 reads CASSLGQAPAYGYTF. The CDR3 nucleotides read TGCGCCAGCAGCTTGGGGCAGGCCCCTGCCTATGGCTACACCTTC.

The V and J genes are TRBV9 and TRBJ1-2, with TRBD1 matching 7 bases. Germline loops: CDR1 SGDLS, CDR2 YYNGEE. Germline trimming cut 4 bases from V and 8 bases from J; bases unmatched to any gene: 14. This CDR3 contains 15 residues. CDR3 in amino acids: CASSSSVGDSPGYTF. CDR3 DNA: TGTGCCAGCAGCTCAAGCGTTGGGGACAGTCCCGGCTACACCTTC.